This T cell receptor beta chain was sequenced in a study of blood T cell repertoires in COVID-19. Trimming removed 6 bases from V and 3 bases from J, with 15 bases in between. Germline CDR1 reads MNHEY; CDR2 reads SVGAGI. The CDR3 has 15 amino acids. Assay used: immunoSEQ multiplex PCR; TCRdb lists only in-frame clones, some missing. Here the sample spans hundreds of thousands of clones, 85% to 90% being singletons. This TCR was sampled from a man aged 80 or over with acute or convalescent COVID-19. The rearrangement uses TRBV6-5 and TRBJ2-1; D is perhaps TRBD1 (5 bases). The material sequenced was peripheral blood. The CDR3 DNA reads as TGTGCCAGCAGGCAAGATAGGGGAATCTACAATGAGCAGTTCTTC. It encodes CASRQDRGIYNEQFF.